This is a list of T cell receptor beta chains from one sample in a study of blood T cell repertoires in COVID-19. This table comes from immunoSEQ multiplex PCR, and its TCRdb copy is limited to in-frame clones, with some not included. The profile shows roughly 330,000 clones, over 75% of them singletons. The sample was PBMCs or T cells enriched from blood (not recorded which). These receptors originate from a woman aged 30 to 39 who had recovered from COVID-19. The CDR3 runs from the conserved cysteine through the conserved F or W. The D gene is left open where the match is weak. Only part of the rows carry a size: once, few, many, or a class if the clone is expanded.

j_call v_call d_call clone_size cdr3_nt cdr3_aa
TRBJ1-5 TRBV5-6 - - TGTGCCAGCAGCTTTTCAGCGGGGGGGGTTAATCAGCCCCAGCATTTT CASSFSAGGVNQPQHF
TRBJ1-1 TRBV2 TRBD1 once TGTGCCAGCGGGGGGACAGGGGGTTCGAACACTGAAGCTTTCTTT CASGGTGGSNTEAFF
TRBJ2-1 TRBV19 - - TGTGCCAGTAGTATTCTCTATGAGCAGTTCTTC CASSILYEQFF
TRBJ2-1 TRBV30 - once TGTGCCTGGAGTCGACAAAACAATGAGCAGTTCTTC CAWSRQNNEQFF
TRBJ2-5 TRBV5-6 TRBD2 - TGTGCCAGCAGCTTGGTGCGGGGGATCCGAGAGACCCAGTACTTC CASSLVRGIRETQYF
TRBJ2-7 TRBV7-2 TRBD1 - TGTGCCAGCAGCTCTGTGACAGGGGGCTGGTACGAGCAGTACTTC CASSSVTGGWYEQYF
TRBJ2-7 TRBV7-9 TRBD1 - TGTGCCAGCAGACCAATCCGGGACAGAGTCTACGAGCAGTACTTC CASRPIRDRVYEQYF
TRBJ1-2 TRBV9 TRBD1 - TGTGCCAGCAGCGTAGTACCCCGGACAGGTCGGCACTATGGCTACACCTTC CASSVVPRTGRHYGYTF
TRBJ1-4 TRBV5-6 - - TGTGCCAGCAGCCCCGAGTTGAGGAACGATAATGAAAAACTGTTTTTT CASSPELRNDNEKLFF
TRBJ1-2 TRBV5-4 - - TGTGCCAGCACCTCAAGGGTTGGGAGGGGGAACTATGGCTACACCTTC CASTSRVGRGNYGYTF
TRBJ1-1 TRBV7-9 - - TGTGCCAGCAGCTTACCACAGACGGGAAAAAACACTGAAGCTTTCTTT CASSLPQTGKNTEAFF